These 29 T cell receptor beta chains were all obtained from the same sample, sequenced in a study of vaccination and CD4 T cells after COVID-19. With the Oncomine TCR Beta short-read assay, DNA from cultured CD4+ T cells was sequenced. Each CDR3 protein gets one entry after TCRdb re-called the PCR reads with MiXCR. The table includes about 9,100 distinct CDR3 sequences, 55% to 65% detected once. These TCRs are of unknown antigen specificity. Treatment described: roughly 10-day PBMC culture with coronavirus spike peptide pools or control peptides (ViraFEST assay). The sample consisted of cultured CD4+ T cells from blood, taken after SARS-CoV-2 vaccination. These receptors came from a human donor with COVID-19.

The rearrangement uses TRBV7-2 and TRBJ2-7; D remains ambiguous. CDR1 and CDR2 from the germline V gene are SGHTA and FQGNSA. Trimming removed 2 bases from V and 4 bases from J, with 9 bases in between. The CDR3 covers 13 residues. In DNA form, the CDR3 reads TGTGCCAGCAGCTTATTTCCCCAATACGAGCAGTACTTC. This encodes CASSLFPQYEQYF.

The V gene is TRBV27, the J gene TRBJ2-3; a possible D gene is TRBD2 (6 bases). V was cut by 5 bases and J by 1 base, with 16 bases left in between. The CDR3 runs to 16 residues. Germline CDR1 is MNHEY and CDR2 is SMNVEV (reference sequence). The CDR3 DNA reads as TGTGCCAGCAGTAAAGGACTACTACGGGGCACAGATACGCAGTATTTT. It codes for CASSKGLLRGTDTQYF.

V usage is TRBV6-2 or TRBV6-3 and J usage is TRBJ2-7, with D perhaps matching TRBD1 (5 bases). The V and J ends lost 5 bases and 6 bases respectively, with 11 bases between them. This CDR3 is built from 12 residues. The germline V gene has CDR1 MNHEY and CDR2 SVGEGT. CDR3 region: CASSPLRAEQYF. The CDR3 region has the DNA TGTGCCAGCAGTCCGCTCAGGGCCGAGCAGTACTTC.

This chain links TRBV5-8 with TRBJ1-5; D gene unclear. This CDR3 is built from 16 residues. The V end lost 2 bases, the J end lost 2 bases, and 14 bases lay between the germline ends. Per the germline V gene, CDR1 is SGHTS and CDR2 is YDEGEE. In DNA, the CDR3 is TGTGCCAGCAGCTTTGGTACTCCCAAAGGCAATCAGCCCCAGCATTTT. It codes for CASSFGTPKGNQPQHF. The full variable domain, in which reference TRBV5-8 and TRBJ1-5 provide the parts outside the CDR3, is EAGVTQSPTHLIKTRGQQATLRCSPISGHTSVYWYQQALGLGLQFLLWYDEGEERNRGNFPPRFSGRQFPNYSSELNVNALELEDSALYLCASSFGTPKGNQPQHFGDGTRLSIL.

This chain connects TRBV7-9 to TRBJ2-1; the match to TRBD2 covers 7 bases. Germline V gives CDR1 SEHNR, CDR2 FQNEAQ (reference sequence). With V trimmed by 4 bases and J by 5 bases, 11 bases remained unmatched. The CDR3 loop spans 16 amino acids. In DNA, the CDR3 is TGTGCCAGCAGCTACGAGTGGGGGGGAGGCCACAATGAGCAGTTCTTC. It yields the protein CASSYEWGGGHNEQFF. Supplemented by reference TRBV7-9 and TRBJ2-1, the full variable domain reads DTGVSQNPRHKITKRGQNVTFRCDPISEHNRLYWYRQTLGQGPEFLTYFQNEAQLEKSRLLSDRFSAERPKGSFSTLEIQRTEQGDSAMYLCASSYEWGGGHNEQFFGPGTRLTVL.

The chain links TRBV6-1 to TRBJ2-2; TRBD1 matches 8 bases. CDR1 and CDR2 (germline): MNHNS, SASEGT. V lost 5 bases, J lost 1 base, and 6 bases stayed unmatched. The CDR3 is made up of 16 amino acids. CDR3 DNA: TGTGCCAGCAGTAGACAACAGGGGGTGAACACCGGGGAGCTGTTTTTT. The encoded protein is CASSRQQGVNTGELFF.

CDR3 in DNA: TGCAGTCCCGACCCATTCGGGGGACGAACTGAAGCTTTCTTT. Its protein is CSPDPFGGRTEAFF. The chain carries TRBV20-1 and TRBJ1-1; possibly TRBD1 for D (5 bases). V lost 8 bases and J lost 5, with 21 bases in between. The CDR3 has 14 amino acids. Germline-derived CDR1 and CDR2 are DFQATT and SNEGSKA (reference sequence).

The chain recombines TRBV30 with TRBJ1-2, with D possibly matching TRBD1 (6 bases). CDR1 and CDR2 from the germline V gene are GTSNPN and SVGIG (reference sequence). Trimming pared 4 bases from V and 5 bases from J, leaving 17 bases between. The CDR3 has 14 amino acids. The CDR3 DNA sequence: TGTGCCTGGACCTTTAGCGGCAGGGGTTATGGCTACACCTTC. Its protein product is CAWTFSGRGYGYTF.

The rearrangement joins TRBV2 to TRBJ1-6; 8 positions match TRBD1. Germline values: CDR1 SNHLY, CDR2 FYNNEI. The trim removed 9 bases at V and 8 bases at J, leaving 6 bases unmatched. The CDR3 is 13 residues long. This chain's CDR3 is CARGGQGDSPLHF. DNA for the CDR3: TGTGCCAGGGGCGGACAGGGTGATTCACCCCTCCACTTT.

V usage is TRBV7-9 and J usage is TRBJ1-6; 8 nucleotides match TRBD1. V trimming: 5 bases; J trimming: 10 bases; junction bases outside the gene matches: 7. Looked up from germline, CDR1 is SEHNR and CDR2 is FQNEAQ (reference sequence). This CDR3 region has 14 residues. The CDR3 nucleotides read TGTGCCAGCAGCGTCACAGGGGGAGGCTCACCCCTCCACTTT. Translating gives CASSVTGGGSPLHF.

The gene calls are TRBV30 and TRBJ1-1; unclear D gene. Trimming stripped 7 bases from V and 1 base from J, with 10 bases between. This CDR3 is 12 amino acids long. From germline, CDR1 is GTSNPN and CDR2 SVGIG (reference sequence). The CDR3 protein is CASVQRNTEAFF. The CDR3 coding sequence is TGTGCCTCGGTGCAACGGAACACTGAAGCTTTCTTT.

The CDR3 loop is CSANPPGLWLETQYF. The CDR3 DNA reads TGCAGTGCTAACCCCCCGGGACTGTGGTTAGAGACCCAGTACTTC. V and J are TRBV20-1 and TRBJ2-5; D perhaps matches TRBD2 (6 bases). The CDR3 runs 15 residues. The germline V gene has CDR1 DFQATT and CDR2 SNEGSKA (reference sequence). V was pared by 4 bases and J by 4 bases, with 19 bases between.

This clonotype was found a few times. The chain is built from TRBV15 and TRBJ1-5; D gene uncertain. Germline values: CDR1 LNHNV, CDR2 YYDKDF (reference sequence). This CDR3 is 17 amino acids long. Trimming cost V 3 bases and J 0 bases, with 15 bases left between them. The CDR3 region is CATSSLAESYSNQPQHF. CDR3 nucleotides: TGTGCCACCAGCAGTCTTGCAGAATCTTATAGCAATCAGCCCCAGCATTTT.

V usage is TRBV5-1 and J usage is TRBJ2-5; D call uncertain. The CDR3 is made up of 14 amino acids. V lost 0 bases, J lost 4 bases, and 10 bases lay in between. Germline V gene sequence: CDR1 SGHRS, CDR2 YFSETQ. CDR3 loop: CASSLGGKGETQYF. CDR3 sequence (DNA): TGCGCCAGCAGCTTGGGGGGTAAGGGAGAGACCCAGTACTTC. The full variable domain, in which reference TRBV5-1 and TRBJ2-5 provide the parts outside the CDR3, is KAGVTQTPRYLIKTRGQQVTLSCSPISGHRSVSWYQQTPGQGLQFLFEYFSETQRNKGNFPGRFSGRQFSNSRSEMNVSTLELGDSALYLCASSLGGKGETQYFGPGTRLLVL.

The chain is built from TRBV20-1 and TRBJ2-1; 7 nucleotides line up with TRBD1. J gave up 2 bases and V 8 bases, and 12 bases lay outside the gene matches. The CDR3 contains 15 residues. Germline V lookup: CDR1 DFQATT, CDR2 SNEGSKA (reference sequence). CDR3 bases: TGCAGTCCACCGTCCGACAGGGACCCCTACAATGAGCAGTTCTTC. This sequence encodes CSPPSDRDPYNEQFF.

The chain is built from TRBV7-9 and TRBJ1-6; D is undetermined. The CDR3 loop spans 16 amino acids. V was pared by 5 bases and J by 4 bases, with 15 bases between. CDR1 and CDR2 from the germline V gene are SEHNR and FQNEAQ (reference sequence). This CDR3 is CASSGWAGTYNSPLHF. The DNA of the CDR3 is TGTGCCAGCAGCGGCTGGGCAGGCACGTATAATTCACCCCTCCACTTT.

The table lists this clonotype with a few counts. The chain uses TRBV27 and TRBJ1-5; D perhaps matches TRBD1 (6 bases). The V end was cut by 6 bases, the J end by 2 bases, with 14 bases between. The CDR3 has 15 residues. CDR1 is MNHEY, CDR2 SMNVEV, per germline (reference sequence). The CDR3 reads CASRRTVGGNQPQHF. CDR3 DNA sequence: TGTGCCAGCAGACGGACAGTAGGAGGCAATCAGCCCCAGCATTTT.

In this sample, this clonotype turned up a few times. The genes are TRBV6-1 and TRBJ2-5, with D uncertain. The length of the CDR3 is 15 residues. Trimming cost V 1 base and J 2 bases, with 11 bases left between them. From germline, CDR1 is MNHNS and CDR2 SASEGT. CDR3 sequence: CASSEVAAGQETQYF. The DNA for the CDR3 is TGTGCCAGCAGTGAAGTGGCGGCCGGACAAGAGACCCAGTACTTC.

The V and J genes are TRBV10-2 and TRBJ1-5; 8 bases are shared with TRBD1. This CDR3 contains 13 residues. J lost 4 bases, V lost 8 bases, and 4 bases had no gene match. Germline CDR1 reads WSHSY; CDR2 reads SAAADI. As DNA, the CDR3 is TGCGCCAGCGATGGACAGGGTAATCAGCCCCAGCATTTT. Its protein is CASDGQGNQPQHF.

There are a few counts of this clonotype. V gene TRBV6-5 combines with J gene TRBJ2-7; the match to TRBD2 covers 15 bases. The CDR3 sequence is 18 residues long. The ends lost 4 bases at V and 0 bases at J; junction bases unmatched: 7. Per the germline V gene, CDR1 is MNHEY and CDR2 is SVGAGI. The CDR3 DNA is TGTGCCAGCAGTTCCTTGGGACTAGCGGGGGGTAGCTCCTACGAGCAGTACTTC. Translating it yields CASSSLGLAGGSSYEQYF.

This clonotype is labeled large. This chain uses TRBV15 with TRBJ1-5; D may be TRBD1 (6 bases). CDR1 is LNHNV, CDR2 YYDKDF, per germline (reference sequence). V dropped 5 bases and J dropped 1 base, with 12 bases sitting between them. The CDR3 consists of 15 residues. The CDR3 sequence is CATSPSGESNQPQHF. In DNA, the CDR3 is TGTGCCACCAGCCCTTCAGGGGAAAGCAATCAGCCCCAGCATTTT.

The chain combines TRBV7-2 with TRBJ2-1, with a weak D call TRBD1 (6 bases). Per the germline V gene, CDR1 is SGHTA and CDR2 is FQGNSA. The CDR3 runs 16 residues. Trimming removed 5 bases from V and 3 bases from J, with 17 bases in between. The CDR3 protein is CASSLSSGVLYNEQFF. Written as DNA, the CDR3 is TGTGCCAGCAGCCTCTCATCAGGGGTACTCTACAATGAGCAGTTCTTC.

This chain links TRBV19 with TRBJ1-1; no definite D call. V dropped 3 bases and J dropped 3 bases, with 5 bases sitting between them. The CDR3 has 12 amino acids. Germline CDR1 is LNHDA and CDR2 is SQIVND (reference sequence). In DNA form, the CDR3 reads TGTGCCAGTAGTATGTGGGACACTGAAGCTTTCTTT. Protein: CASSMWDTEAFF.

The J gene is TRBJ2-2, the V gene TRBV19, with 9 nucleotides matching TRBD1. Germline trimming cut 4 bases from V and 6 bases from J; bases unmatched to any gene: 0. Germline V gene data show CDR1 as LNHDA and CDR2 as SQIVND (reference sequence). CDR3 size: 13 residues. The CDR3 sequence is CASSRTGAGELFF. Written as DNA, the CDR3 is TGTGCCAGTAGTAGGACAGGGGCCGGGGAGCTGTTTTTT.

The J gene is TRBJ1-2, the V gene TRBV11-2, with TRBD1 identical over 8 bases. The CDR3 extends over 13 amino acids. After removal of 6 bases from V and 8 bases from J, the junction contained 8 bases not matched to a gene. CDR1 is SGHAT and CDR2 is FQNNGV in the germline V gene. DNA for the CDR3: TGTGCCAGCAGTTTGGACAGGGTTAGAGGCTACACCTTC. As protein: CASSLDRVRGYTF.

The chain combines TRBV4-2 with TRBJ1-5; D perhaps matches TRBD1 (5 bases). Germline CDR1 and CDR2: LGHNA and YNFKEQ. The CDR3 is made up of 16 amino acids. Deletions cut 0 bases from V and 1 base from J, with 10 bases between. CDR3 DNA sequence: TGTGCCAGCAGCCAAGAAGACAGCCACAGCAATCAGCCCCAGCATTTT. Its protein is CASSQEDSHSNQPQHF.

The gene calls are TRBV19 and TRBJ1-2; D unresolved. The CDR3 contains 13 residues. Germline V gene sequence: CDR1 LNHDA, CDR2 SQIVND (reference sequence). The V gene lost 6 bases and the J gene lost 2 bases, with 10 bases spanning the gap. The CDR3 DNA reads as TGTGCCAGTAGGACCGGGATCAACTATGGCTACACCTTC. Amino acids: CASRTGINYGYTF.

V is TRBV15 and J is TRBJ1-2; D possibly corresponds to TRBD1 (5 bases). Germline CDR1 LNHNV, CDR2 YYDKDF (reference sequence). V was shortened by 3 bases and J by 4 bases, with 15 bases between the two germline ends. This CDR3 contains 15 residues. CDR3 loop: CATSSEPQGSYGYTF. CDR3 nucleotide sequence: TGTGCCACCAGCAGCGAACCGCAGGGCTCCTATGGCTACACCTTC.

V and J are TRBV20-1 and TRBJ2-1, with 7 nucleotides matching TRBD2. After removal of 3 bases from V and 6 bases from J, the junction contained 11 bases not matched to a gene. The CDR3 has 15 residues. Germline values: CDR1 DFQATT, CDR2 SNEGSKA (reference sequence). Written as DNA, the CDR3 is TGCAGTGCTAGGGGAGGGACTGCCGGAGCCAATGAGCAGTTCTTC. Translating gives CSARGGTAGANEQFF.